A single sample gave rise to the 3 T cell receptor beta chains below, sequenced in a study of T cell changes during pregnancy in multiple sclerosis. Measured with immunoSEQ multiplex PCR; TCRdb has only the in-frame clones, and not every one. The sample records around 20,000 clones, around 90% being singletons. The material sequenced was CD8+ T cells from peripheral blood mononuclear cells, taken after pregnancy. The source of these receptors is a female donor in good health, enrolled as a control in a pregnancy study.

The chain has TRBV4-2 and TRBJ2-3, with 11 bases lining up with TRBD2. The J segment lost 4 bases and the V segment lost 0 bases, leaving 6 bases of the junction unmatched. The CDR3 loop spans 17 amino acids. CDR1 and CDR2 from the germline V gene are LGHNA and YNFKEQ. CDR3 sequence: CASSQEVAGGVADTQYF. The DNA for the CDR3 is TGTGCCAGCAGCCAAGAAGTAGCGGGGGGGGTTGCAGATACGCAGTATTTT.

This chain uses TRBV7-7 with TRBJ2-5; 7 bases match TRBD1. V was clipped by 6 bases and J by 5 bases; unmatched bases: 9. CDR1 and CDR2 (germline): SSHAT, FNYEAQ (reference sequence). CDR3 length equals 14 residues. CDR3 amino acids: CASRNTGVRETQYF. In DNA, the CDR3 is TGTGCCAGCAGAAACACAGGGGTTAGGGAGACCCAGTACTTC. Looking up the rest from reference TRBV7-7 and TRBJ2-5 gives the full variable domain: GAGVSQSPRYKVTKRGQDVTLRCDPISSHATLYWYQQALGQGPEFLTYFNYEAQPDKSGLPSDRFSAERPEGSISTLTIQRTEQRDSAMYRCASRNTGVRETQYFGPGTRLLVL.

This chain connects TRBV4-1 to TRBJ1-1, with D uncertain. Germline V gene data show CDR1 as MGHRA and CDR2 as YSYEKL. The CDR3 runs 14 residues. Trimming removed 0 bases at V and 7 bases at J, with 12 bases between. The CDR3 nucleotides are TGCGCCAGCAGCCAAGACTCAAGCCTTTATGAAGCTTTCTTT. It encodes CASSQDSSLYEAFF.